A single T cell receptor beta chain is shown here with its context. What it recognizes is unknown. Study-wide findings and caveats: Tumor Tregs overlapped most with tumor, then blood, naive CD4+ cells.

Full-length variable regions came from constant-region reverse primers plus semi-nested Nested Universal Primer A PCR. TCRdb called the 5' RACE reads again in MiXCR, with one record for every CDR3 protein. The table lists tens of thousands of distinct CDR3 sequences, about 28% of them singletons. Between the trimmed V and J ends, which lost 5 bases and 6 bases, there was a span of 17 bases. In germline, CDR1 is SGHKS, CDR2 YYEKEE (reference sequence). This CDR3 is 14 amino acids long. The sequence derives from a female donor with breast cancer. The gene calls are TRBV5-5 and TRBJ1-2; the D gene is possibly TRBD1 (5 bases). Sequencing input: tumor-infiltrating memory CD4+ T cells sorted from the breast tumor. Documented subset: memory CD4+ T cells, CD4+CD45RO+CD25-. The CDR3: CASSLLVAGNGYTF. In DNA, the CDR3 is TGTGCCAGCAGTTTGCTGGTGGCAGGGAATGGCTACACCTTC.